This T cell receptor beta chain was retrieved from a study of a mutant IDH1 vaccine in newly diagnosed glioma. Turning to the study itself: Treated patients were roughly 62% male, approximately 40% female, mean age 40.4 years. Patients got radiotherapy, temozolomide, or both beforehand, and most got both.

The CDR3 is made up of 16 amino acids. Germline trimming cut 0 bases from V and 4 bases from J; bases unmatched to any gene: 7. CDR1 and CDR2 (germline): GTSNPN, SVGIG (reference sequence). Generated by immunoSEQ multiplex PCR, the TCRdb table keeps only in-frame clones and is missing some. The repertoire holds 45,000 to 55,000 clones, with approximately 78% as singletons. As regards this clone: Its cognate antigen is unknown.

The sample's time point: week 5, during vaccination. A single vaccine dose contained 300 ug of mutant IDH1 20-mer peptide, and topical imiquimod was used with it. This receptor was identified in a middle-aged woman with glioma. The chain links TRBV30 to TRBJ2-1, with TRBD2 matching 9 bases. Specimen: PBMCs, collected from a glioma patient whose treatment included an IDH1 peptide vaccine. The CDR3 loop reads CAWSVRGGGDYNEQFF. The DNA for the CDR3 is TGTGCCTGGAGTGTACGAGGCGGGGGGGATTACAATGAGCAGTTCTTC.